Shown below are 5 T cell receptor beta chains from a single sample sequenced in a study of blood T cells in healthy people across ages. Together with a sample-barcoded 5' primer, a J-beta primer mix was included in a second PCR lasting roughly 6 to 12 cycles. One entry per CDR3 protein, called by TCRdb with MiXCR from the 5' RACE reads. The sample carries about 970,000 distinct CDR3 sequences, roughly half recorded once. Specimen: blood. The origin of the receptors is a woman aged 60-75 years in good health.

V usage is TRBV4-1 and J usage is TRBJ2-7; 12 nucleotides match TRBD2. The CDR3 is 15 amino acids. Looked up from germline, CDR1 is MGHRA and CDR2 is YSYEKL. J gave up 8 bases and V 2 bases, and 7 bases lay outside the gene matches. The DNA for the CDR3 is TGCGCCAGCAGCCAAATACTAGCGGGAGGTCTTCAGCAGTACTTC. This sequence encodes CASSQILAGGLQQYF.

This clonotype was found a few times. The chain carries TRBV27 and TRBJ2-7; tentatively, D is TRBD1 (6 bases). Germline V CDR1 and CDR2: MNHEY, SMNVEV (reference sequence). The CDR3 runs to 16 residues. V lost 3 bases to trimming and J lost 0 bases, with 15 bases between them. The CDR3 is CASSLMGAVSSYEQYF. CDR3 bases: TGTGCCAGCAGTTTGATGGGGGCCGTAAGCTCCTACGAGCAGTACTTC.

This rearrangement joins TRBV27 to TRBJ2-3; TRBD2 matches 8 bases. V gave up 10 bases and J gave up 2 bases; unmatched junction bases: 5. The CDR3 totals 13 residues. CDR1 and CDR2 (germline): MNHEY, SMNVEV (reference sequence). The CDR3 here is CATGLAFTDTQYF. CDR3 coding DNA: TGTGCCACCGGACTAGCATTCACAGATACGCAGTATTTT.

This clonotype was observed a handful of times. The chain couples TRBV20-1 to TRBJ1-1, with D perhaps TRBD1 (5 bases). Trimming took 3 bases from V and 0 from J, leaving 8 bases between them. Germline V CDR1 and CDR2: DFQATT, SNEGSKA (reference sequence). This CDR3 is 13 amino acids long. CDR3 sequence: CSARGPLNTEAFF. Here the CDR3 DNA reads TGCAGTGCTAGGGGACCCCTGAACACTGAAGCTTTCTTT.

This clonotype was seen a handful of times. The chain couples TRBV5-5 to TRBJ2-4; 11 bases fit TRBD2. The CDR3 sequence is 14 residues long. Trimming took 5 bases from V and 15 from J; bases not matched to a gene: 13. CDR1 and CDR2 from the germline V gene are SGHKS and YYEKEE (reference sequence). As DNA, the CDR3 is TGTGCCAGCAGAAAACCGGGACTAGCGGAAAACGGGTACTTC. Translation: CASRKPGLAENGYF. The whole variable domain, filled in from reference TRBV5-5 and TRBJ2-4, reads DAGVTQSPTHLIKTRGQQVTLRCSPISGHKSVSWYQQVLGQGPQFIFQYYEKEERGRGNFPDRFSARQFPNYSSELNVNALLLGDSALYLCASRKPGLAENGYFGAGTRLSVL.